This record concerns one T cell receptor (beta chain) sequence. The germline CDR1 and CDR2 sequences are SGHDT and YYEEEE. CDR3 size: 15 residues. Trimming took 4 bases from V and 7 from J, leaving 21 bases between them. Individuals drawn from about 26 US areas were roughly 18 to 95 years old. The data were obtained in a study of blood T cell repertoires in COVID-19. TCRdb's copy holds only in-frame clones and misses some; the assay was immunoSEQ multiplex PCR. The sample holds approximately 300,000 clones, around nine tenths seen once. The genes are TRBV5-6 and TRBJ2-7; weak D call: TRBD1 (6 bases). The source material was PBMCs or T cells enriched from blood (not recorded which). The TCR was taken from a woman aged 30 to 39 who had been exposed to COVID-19. Here the CDR3 DNA reads TGTGCCAGCAGCCGGTCCAGGGGTCCCGTCGAGGAGCAGTACTTC. Translation: CASSRSRGPVEEQYF.